Following are 27 T cell receptor beta chains from one sample sequenced in a study. TCRdb passed the 5' RACE reads through MiXCR, listing each CDR3 protein once. Of around 50,000 distinct CDR3 sequences in the sample, 17% were seen once. The sequencing input was naive CD4+ T cells sorted from blood. Described subset: naive CD4+ T cells, CD4+CD45RA+CD25-. The origin of the receptors is a female donor with breast cancer.

This clonotype appeared a few times. The chain has TRBV5-6 and TRBJ2-5; D gene unclear. The germline V gene encodes CDR1 SGHDT and CDR2 YYEEEE. The CDR3 loop spans 14 amino acids. V shed 4 bases and J shed 3 bases, with 13 bases lying between them. CDR3 sequence (DNA): TGTGCCAGCAGCGCGTGGGGTGGGGAAGAGACCCAGTACTTC. It translates to CASSAWGGEETQYF.

About this clonotype: The final CDR3 position lacks the conserved phenylalanine or tryptophan, pointing to a likely read error. The rearrangement uses TRBV20-1 and TRBJ2-5; D is ambiguous. Germline lookup yields CDR1 DFQATT and CDR2 SNEGSKA (reference sequence). V lost 4 bases and J lost 5, with 14 bases in between. The CDR3 is 13 amino acids. The CDR3 reads CSAKGLASETQYL. CDR3 bases: TGCAGTGCTAAAGGTCTGGCATCGGAGACCCAGTACCTC.

Only a few counts were recorded for this clonotype. This chain joins TRBV2 and TRBJ1-2; TRBD1 aligns across 8 bases. The CDR3 contains 15 residues. V shed 1 base and J 5 bases; nucleotides not matched to a gene: 6. The germline CDR1 and CDR2 sequences are SNHLY and FYNNEI. The CDR3: CASSEVGGQGYGYTF. The CDR3 DNA follows: TGTGCCAGCAGTGAAGTAGGTGGACAGGGATATGGCTACACCTTC.

This chain uses TRBV30 with TRBJ2-5, with D possibly being TRBD1 (6 bases). V dropped 5 bases and J dropped 5 bases, with 12 bases sitting between them. Germline CDR1 is GTSNPN and CDR2 is SVGIG (reference sequence). The CDR3 length is 12 residues. In DNA, the CDR3 is TGTGCCTGGGGGCCTCAGGGGGAGACCCAGTACTTC. Its protein is CAWGPQGETQYF.

This clonotype was counted a few times. The chain couples TRBV20-1 to TRBJ2-3, with D possibly being TRBD2 (5 bases). Trimming took off 6 bases at V and 5 bases at J, with 12 bases between the two ends. The CDR3 covers 12 residues. CDR1 DFQATT and CDR2 SNEGSKA come from the germline V gene (reference sequence). The CDR3 protein is CSALDSGDTQYF. The CDR3 nucleotides read TGCAGTGCACTAGACTCAGGAGATACGCAGTATTTT.

The chain is built from TRBV5-1 and TRBJ2-1; the match to TRBD2 covers 9 bases. The CDR3 length is 16 residues. Germline V lookup: CDR1 SGHRS, CDR2 YFSETQ. With 4 bases clipped from V and 3 bases from J, the junction kept 8 bases outside the gene matches. The CDR3 DNA reads as TGCGCCAGCAGCAAGAATAGCGGGAGCAACTACAATGAGCAGTTCTTC. This translates into CASSKNSGSNYNEQFF.

This clonotype turned up a few times. The chain is built from TRBV5-1 and TRBJ2-7, with 10 bases matching TRBD2. The V and J ends lost 0 bases and 2 bases, in that order; junction bases with no gene match: 2. This CDR3 spans 15 amino acids. Germline V lookup: CDR1 SGHRS, CDR2 YFSETQ. DNA for the CDR3: TGCGCCAGCAGCTTGGATACTAGCGGGACCTACGAGCAGTACTTC. Its translation is CASSLDTSGTYEQYF.

V usage is TRBV5-1 and J usage is TRBJ2-1, with TRBD2 matching over 10 bases. V shed 3 bases, J shed 9 bases, and the junction held 9 bases outside the gene matches. The CDR3 is 15 residues long. Germline V gives CDR1 SGHRS, CDR2 YFSETQ. CDR3 DNA: TGCGCCAGCAGCTCAGGGCTAGCGGGGGACCCTGAGCAGTTCTTC. Translation: CASSSGLAGDPEQFF.

The CDR3 DNA sequence: TGCAGTGCTGGCCGTGGGTCGGGTGGGTACGAGCAGTACTTC. This sequence encodes CSAGRGSGGYEQYF. The rearrangement uses TRBV20-1 and TRBJ2-7, with no clear D. CDR3 length equals 14 residues. Germline V gene lookup returns CDR1 DFQATT and CDR2 SNEGSKA (reference sequence). Trimming cost V 5 bases and J 4 bases, with 18 bases left between them.

This clonotype has more than one count but fewer than ten. This chain links TRBV7-3 with TRBJ2-1; TRBD1 might be the D (5 bases). Germline values: CDR1 SGHTA, CDR2 FQGTGA. This CDR3 spans 13 amino acids. The germline V and J ends were trimmed by 5 bases and 8 bases, with 13 bases remaining between them. The CDR3 coding sequence is TGTGCCAGCAGCCTGACAGAGACCGATGAGCAGTTCTTC. Translated, it gives CASSLTETDEQFF.

This chain links TRBV7-2 with TRBJ2-5, with a tentative D call TRBD2 (5 bases). This CDR3 contains 14 residues. The V and J ends lost 5 bases and 4 bases respectively, with 14 bases between them. Germline V lookup: CDR1 SGHTA, CDR2 FQGNSA. CDR3 loop: CASSLGSAGETQYF. CDR3 DNA sequence: TGTGCCAGCAGCCTAGGATCGGCGGGAGAGACCCAGTACTTC.

This clonotype appeared a single time. This chain uses TRBV6-1 with TRBJ1-2, with 11 nucleotides matching TRBD1. With 6 bases clipped from V and 4 bases from J, the junction kept 10 bases outside the gene matches. The CDR3 totals 16 residues. Germline V lookup: CDR1 MNHNS, CDR2 SASEGT. CDR3 in amino acids: CASRSYPGQGGYGYTF. In DNA, the CDR3 is TGTGCCAGCAGAAGTTACCCGGGACAGGGGGGCTATGGCTACACCTTC.

This clonotype has a handful of counts. V and J are TRBV7-2 and TRBJ1-1; a weak D match, TRBD1 (5 bases). Deletions cut 3 bases from V and 0 bases from J, with 14 bases between. This CDR3 is 16 amino acids long. The germline V gene encodes CDR1 SGHTA and CDR2 FQGNSA. The CDR3 DNA sequence: TGTGCCAGCAGCTTGTCTCAGGGAAACATGAACACTGAAGCTTTCTTT. Protein product: CASSLSQGNMNTEAFF. The variable domain in full, completed from reference TRBV7-2 and TRBJ1-1, reads GAGVSQSPSNKVTEKGKDVELRCDPISGHTALYWYRQSLGQGLEFLIYFQGNSAPDKSGLPSDRFSAERTGGSVSTLTIQRTQQEDSAVYLCASSLSQGNMNTEAFFGQGTRLTVV.

This clonotype showed up many times. V usage is TRBV7-8 and J usage is TRBJ2-2; TRBD2 aligns across 7 bases. V shed 3 bases and J 7 bases; nucleotides not matched to a gene: 5. This CDR3 has 14 residues. Germline CDR1 reads SGHVS; CDR2 reads FQNEAQ. DNA of the CDR3: TGTGCCAGCAGCTTTGCGGGAGTTATCGGGGAGCTGTTTTTT. Encoded protein: CASSFAGVIGELFF.

The chain recombines TRBV12-3 or TRBV12-4 with TRBJ2-1, with D uncertain. The CDR3 is 11 residues long. V was cut by 2 bases and J by 5 bases, with 1 base left in between. CDR3 in amino acids: CASSLHNEQFF. The CDR3 DNA reads as TGTGCCAGCAGTTTACACAATGAGCAGTTCTTC.

The chain carries TRBV7-2 and TRBJ2-2; TRBD2 is a possible D gene (5 bases). Germline CDR1 reads SGHTA; CDR2 reads FQGNSA. This CDR3 is built from 15 residues. Trimming took off 3 bases at V and 3 bases at J, with 11 bases between the two ends. The CDR3 region is CASSFAGTDTGELFF. In DNA form, the CDR3 reads TGTGCCAGCAGCTTCGCGGGCACCGACACCGGGGAGCTGTTTTTT.

This clonotype has only a few counts. This chain connects TRBV7-2 to TRBJ2-7; 9 nucleotides align to TRBD2. Trimming removed 3 bases from V and 6 bases from J; junction bases left unmatched: 9. CDR1 and CDR2 (germline): SGHTA, FQGNSA. The CDR3 spans 15 residues. CDR3 coding DNA: TGTGCCAGCAGCTTTGCCCATAGCGGGGGAAGCGAGCAGTACTTC. Translation: CASSFAHSGGSEQYF.

The V and J genes are TRBV6-1 and TRBJ2-3; 7 bases map to TRBD1. The V and J ends lost 0 bases and 6 bases, in that order; junction bases with no gene match: 9. CDR3 length: 16 amino acids. Germline CDR1 MNHNS, CDR2 SASEGT. DNA of the CDR3: TGTGCCAGCAGTGAAGCGCCAGGGGCCAGGGGGGATACGCAGTATTTT. This gives the protein CASSEAPGARGDTQYF.

The genes are TRBV5-1 and TRBJ2-1; a possible D gene is TRBD2 (6 bases). The CDR3 totals 15 residues. The V gene lost 0 bases and the J gene lost 10 bases, with 17 bases spanning the gap. Germline CDR1 SGHRS, CDR2 YFSETQ. The CDR3: CASSLAGEAPQEQFF. The CDR3 region has the DNA TGCGCCAGCAGCTTGGCGGGAGAGGCACCCCAGGAGCAGTTCTTC.

This clonotype was found many times. The chain combines TRBV28 with TRBJ2-7; the D gene is possibly TRBD1 (6 bases). Trimming stripped 5 bases from V and 7 bases from J, with 15 bases between. CDR3 length: 13 residues. The V gene's germline CDR1 is MDHEN and CDR2 SYDVKM. The DNA for the CDR3 is TGTGCCAGCAGTGAGACAGGTCGTGCGGAGCAGTACTTC. Translating it yields CASSETGRAEQYF.

There are many counts of this clonotype. Sequence at one end of the junction differs from germline and may be a read error. The V call is TRBV7-7, the J call TRBJ2-7; 7 bases agree with TRBD1. The CDR3 totals 16 residues. The V gene's germline CDR1 is SSHAT and CDR2 FNYEAQ (reference sequence). The CDR3 loop is CASSTRPGQLSYEQYF. CDR3 DNA sequence: TGTGCTAGCAGCACCCGTCCGGGACAGCTTTCCTACGAGCAGTACTTC.

The chain is built from TRBV5-1 and TRBJ2-5; 7 nucleotides match TRBD2. CDR3 length equals 15 residues. Losses at the gene ends were 4 bases for V and 2 bases for J; bases not matched to a gene: 8. Germline assignment: CDR1 SGHRS and CDR2 YFSETQ. This chain's CDR3 is CASSAIAGPQETQYF. The CDR3, as DNA: TGCGCCAGCAGCGCAATAGCGGGCCCTCAAGAGACCCAGTACTTC.

The chain combines TRBV20-1 with TRBJ2-5; the match to TRBD2 covers 7 bases. J gave up 11 bases and V 5 bases, and 17 bases lay outside the gene matches. Per the germline V gene, CDR1 is DFQATT and CDR2 is SNEGSKA (reference sequence). CDR3 size: 14 residues. The CDR3 coding sequence is TGCAGTGCTGTAACTAGCGTGAGGGCTCAAGAGCAGTACTTC. It translates to CSAVTSVRAQEQYF.

Remarks on this clonotype: Possible read error: a much larger clone is one base away. The V and J genes are TRBV20-1 and TRBJ2-3; the D gene is possibly TRBD2 (6 bases). CDR3 length equals 15 residues. Germline CDR1 reads DFQATT; CDR2 reads SNEGSKA (reference sequence). The chain's CDR3 is CRARMPGLNTDTQYF. CDR3 coding DNA: TGCCGTGCCCGTATGCCGGGACTTAACACAGATACGCAGTATTTT.

Only a few counts were recorded for this clonotype. V usage is TRBV20-1 and J usage is TRBJ1-6; possibly TRBD1 for D (6 bases). Trimming removed 0 bases from V and 10 bases from J, with 16 bases in between. Germline V gene data show CDR1 as DFQATT and CDR2 as SNEGSKA (reference sequence). There are 15 residues in the CDR3. In DNA, the CDR3 is TGCAGTGCTAGAGACAGGGGCCCCGGTGGATCACCCCTCCACTTT. It specifies CSARDRGPGGSPLHF.

Worth noting for this clonotype: An end of the junction does not agree with germline; a read error may underlie this. The genes are TRBV24-1 and TRBJ2-1; TRBD2 agrees at 9 bases. Germline-derived CDR1 and CDR2 are KGHDR and SFDVKD. This CDR3 is built from 16 residues. CDR3: CATSDPTSGHYNEQSF. The CDR3 DNA is TGTGCCACCAGTGACCCAACTAGCGGGCACTACAATGAGCAGTCCTTC.

The rearrangement links TRBV12-3 or TRBV12-4 to TRBJ1-1, with D perhaps matching TRBD1 (6 bases). The CDR3 sequence is 13 residues long. V shed 6 bases and J shed 0 bases, with 8 bases lying between them. CDR3 sequence (DNA): TGTGCCAGCAGCAGACAGGTGAACACTGAAGCTTTCTTT. It yields the protein CASSRQVNTEAFF.